These 13 T cell receptor beta chains came from one sample sequenced in a study of blood T cell repertoires in COVID-19. Here immunoSEQ multiplex PCR was the method, and the copy in TCRdb shows in-frame clones only, minus some. The sample contains 250,000 to 300,000 clones, 90% of which appear only once. Sequencing was done on a sample of PBMCs or T cells enriched from blood (not recorded which). The receptors here all came from a woman aged 30 to 39 who had recovered from COVID-19.

The chain has TRBV4-3 and TRBJ2-1, with 10 bases lining up with TRBD2. CDR1 and CDR2 from the germline V gene are LGHNA and YSLEER. The CDR3 sequence is 17 residues long. V lost 4 bases to trimming and J lost 7 bases; unmatched junction nucleotides: 13. This CDR3 is CASSLGLADPLRNEQFF. The CDR3 DNA follows: TGCGCCAGCAGCCTCGGACTAGCGGACCCCCTGAGGAATGAGCAGTTCTTC.

The V and J genes are TRBV24-1 and TRBJ2-5; TRBD1 matches at 7 bases. The CDR3 contains 16 residues. Trimming cost V 4 bases and J 0 bases; bases outside gene matches: 7. Germline CDR1 reads KGHDR; CDR2 reads SFDVKD. The CDR3 here is CATSDPTGSHQETQYF. The CDR3 region has the DNA TGTGCCACCAGTGACCCGACAGGGAGTCACCAAGAGACCCAGTACTTC.

The gene calls are TRBV4-2 and TRBJ2-1, with 7 nucleotides matching TRBD1. CDR1 and CDR2 (germline): LGHNA, YNFKEQ. The CDR3 is 14 amino acids. V lost 3 bases to trimming and J lost 6 bases; unmatched junction nucleotides: 5. CDR3 sequence (DNA): TGTGCCAGCAGCCAGGGACAGTGGCGCAATGAGCAGTTCTTC. Translating it yields CASSQGQWRNEQFF.

The V gene is TRBV7-8, the J gene TRBJ2-7, with 14 bases identical to TRBD2. This CDR3 is built from 17 residues. Losses at the gene ends were 5 bases for V and 4 bases for J; bases not matched to a gene: 10. CDR1 is SGHVS and CDR2 is FQNEAQ in the germline V gene. The CDR3 here is CASSPWTSGRLMYEQYF. The CDR3 DNA reads as TGTGCCAGCAGCCCGTGGACTAGCGGGAGGTTAATGTACGAGCAGTACTTC. The variable domain in full, completed from reference TRBV7-8 and TRBJ2-7, reads GAGVSQSPRYKVAKRGQDVALRCDPISGHVSLFWYQQALGQGPEFLTYFQNEAQLDKSGLPSDRFFAERPEGSVSTLKIQRTQQEDSAVYLCASSPWTSGRLMYEQYFGPGTRLTVT.

The chain employs TRBV19 and TRBJ1-5; 11 bases agree with TRBD1. Losses at the gene ends were 4 bases for V and 5 bases for J; bases not matched to a gene: 4. Germline V lookup: CDR1 LNHDA, CDR2 SQIVND (reference sequence). This CDR3 has 15 amino acids. CDR3 bases: TGTGCCAGTAGTACCGGGACAGGGGGGGATCAGCCCCAGCATTTT. This sequence encodes CASSTGTGGDQPQHF.

The V gene is TRBV28, the J gene TRBJ2-1; 8 bases are a match to TRBD1. Germline CDR1 MDHEN, CDR2 SYDVKM. Trimming took 1 base from V and 9 from J; bases not matched to a gene: 11. CDR3 length: 16 amino acids. The DNA of the CDR3 is TGTGCCAGCAGTTTATCCCAGGGGGCAACGGATAGTGAGCAGTTCTTC. Residues: CASSLSQGATDSEQFF.

This clone appeared a single time. The CDR3 is CASSVARGGTGELFF. CDR3 DNA sequence: TGTGCCAGCAGTGTCGCGCGTGGAGGCACCGGGGAGCTGTTTTTT. The V and J genes are TRBV2 and TRBJ2-2, with a possible D match to TRBD2 (5 bases). Trimming removed 4 bases at V and 4 bases at J, with 13 bases between. The CDR3 loop spans 15 amino acids. Germline V gene lookup returns CDR1 SNHLY and CDR2 FYNNEI.

The chain employs TRBV5-1 and TRBJ2-7, with D possibly TRBD1 on 5 matching bases. CDR3 size: 15 residues. The V end lost 4 bases, the J end lost 1 base, and 15 bases lay between the germline ends. Looked up from germline, CDR1 is SGHRS and CDR2 is YFSETQ. CDR3 in DNA: TGCGCCAGCAGCCCGGCAGGGATGGGGTCCTACGAGCAGTACTTC. Protein: CASSPAGMGSYEQYF. The whole variable domain, remainder taken from reference TRBV5-1 and TRBJ2-7, is KAGVTQTPRYLIKTRGQQVTLSCSPISGHRSVSWYQQTPGQGLQFLFEYFSETQRNKGNFPGRFSGRQFSNSRSEMNVSTLELGDSALYLCASSPAGMGSYEQYFGPGTRLTVT.

The DNA of the CDR3 is TGTGCCAGCAACTCTGGGCCGGGACAGTACTCTGGGGCCAACGTCCTGACTTTC. This sequence encodes CASNSGPGQYSGANVLTF. V and J are TRBV28 and TRBJ2-6, with TRBD1 matching over 7 bases. V was clipped by 7 bases and J by 0 bases; unmatched bases: 12. The length of the CDR3 is 18 residues. The germline CDR1 and CDR2 sequences are MDHEN and SYDVKM.

The chain is built from TRBV28 and TRBJ1-5; 7 bases are a match to TRBD1. The CDR3 covers 17 residues. The ends lost 6 bases at V and 0 bases at J; junction bases unmatched: 11. CDR1 and CDR2 from the germline V gene are MDHEN and SYDVKM. The CDR3 loop is CASSSPATGTSNQPQHF. Here the CDR3 DNA reads TGTGCCAGCAGCTCTCCAGCGACAGGGACTAGCAATCAGCCCCAGCATTTT.

The V call is TRBV24-1, the J call TRBJ2-1; 8 bases match TRBD2. Germline CDR1 and CDR2: KGHDR and SFDVKD. This CDR3 is built from 16 residues. The ends lost 6 bases at V and 8 bases at J; junction bases unmatched: 14. CDR3 in DNA: TGTGCCACCAGTTATCCTGCAAGCGGGAGTAAGTATGAGCAGTTCTTC. Translating it yields CATSYPASGSKYEQFF.

V and J are TRBV2 and TRBJ2-1; TRBD2 might be the D (6 bases). V was clipped by 7 bases and J by 9 bases, with 13 bases between them. This CDR3 is built from 12 residues. CDR1 and CDR2 from the germline V gene are SNHLY and FYNNEI. CDR3 sequence reads: CASTERGFEQFF. The CDR3 region has the DNA TGTGCCAGCACCGAACGGGGGTTTGAGCAGTTCTTC.

The rearrangement uses TRBV6-6 and TRBJ2-7, with a possible D match to TRBD2 (6 bases). CDR3 size: 14 residues. V was trimmed by 0 bases and J by 3 bases, leaving 9 bases between them. The germline V gene has CDR1 MNHNY and CDR2 SVGAGI (reference sequence). The CDR3 DNA is TGTGCCAGCAGTTACTCGGCGGACTACTACGAGCAGTACTTC. Amino acids: CASSYSADYYEQYF.